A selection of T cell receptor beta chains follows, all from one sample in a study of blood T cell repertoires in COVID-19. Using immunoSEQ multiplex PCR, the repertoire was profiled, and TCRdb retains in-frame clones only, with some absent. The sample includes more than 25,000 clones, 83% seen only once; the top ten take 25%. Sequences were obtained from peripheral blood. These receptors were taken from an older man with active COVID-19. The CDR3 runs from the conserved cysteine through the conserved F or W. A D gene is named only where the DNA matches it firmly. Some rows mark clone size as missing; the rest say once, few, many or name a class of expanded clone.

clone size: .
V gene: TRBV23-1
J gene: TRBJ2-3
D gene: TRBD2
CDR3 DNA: TGCGCCAGCAGCCGGGGACTAGCGGGAGAGGTGTTAGATACGCAGTATTTT
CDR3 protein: CASSRGLAGEVLDTQYF

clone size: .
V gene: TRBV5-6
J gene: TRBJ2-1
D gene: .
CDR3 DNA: TGTGCCAGCAGCTTTATAACTGGCATCGGGGGTGAGCAGTTCTTC
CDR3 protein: CASSFITGIGGEQFF

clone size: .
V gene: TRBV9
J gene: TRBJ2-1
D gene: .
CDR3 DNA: TGTGCCAGCAGCGTAGTGGAGTCGGGCAATGAGCAGTTCTTC
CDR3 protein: CASSVVESGNEQFF

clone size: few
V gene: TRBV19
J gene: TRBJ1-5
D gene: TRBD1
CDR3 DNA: TGTGCCAGTTCAGGGGGTCAACAGCCCCAGCATTTT
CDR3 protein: CASSGGQQPQHF

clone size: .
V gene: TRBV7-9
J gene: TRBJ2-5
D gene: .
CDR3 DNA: TGTGCCAGCAGCCCAGGGGTGGGGGAGACCCAGTACTTC
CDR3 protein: CASSPGVGETQYF

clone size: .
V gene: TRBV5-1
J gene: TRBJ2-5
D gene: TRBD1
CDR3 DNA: TGCGCCAGCGGATACAGGGGACGGGAAGAGACCCAGTACTTC
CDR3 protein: CASGYRGREETQYF

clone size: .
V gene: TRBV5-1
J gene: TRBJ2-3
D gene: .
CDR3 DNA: TGCGCCAGCAGCTTGGCACAGAACACAGATACGCAGTATTTT
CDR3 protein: CASSLAQNTDTQYF

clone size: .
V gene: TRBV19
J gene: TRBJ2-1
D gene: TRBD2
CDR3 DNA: TGTGCCAGTAGTCGATTCGGGACTAGCGTATACAATGAGCAGTTCTTC
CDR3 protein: CASSRFGTSVYNEQFF

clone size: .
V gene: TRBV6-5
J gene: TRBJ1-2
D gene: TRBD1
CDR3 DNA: TGTGCCAGCAGTTTACCGACAGGGACCCTCCATTATGGCTACACCTTC
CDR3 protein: CASSLPTGTLHYGYTF

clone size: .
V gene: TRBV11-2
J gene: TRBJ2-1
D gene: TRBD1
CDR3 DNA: TGTGCCAGCAGCCCCGGGACAGGGAACTACAATGAGCAGTTCTTC
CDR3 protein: CASSPGTGNYNEQFF

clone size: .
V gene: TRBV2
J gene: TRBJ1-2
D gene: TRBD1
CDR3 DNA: TGTGCCAGCAGTGCGACAGGGAACTATGGCTACACCTTC
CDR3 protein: CASSATGNYGYTF

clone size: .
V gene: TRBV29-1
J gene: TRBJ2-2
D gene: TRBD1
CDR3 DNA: TGCAGCGTTTTACAGGGGATGAACACCGGGGAGCTGTTTTTT
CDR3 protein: CSVLQGMNTGELFF

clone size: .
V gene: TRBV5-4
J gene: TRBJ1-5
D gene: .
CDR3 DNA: TGTGCCAGCAGCTTGGAGCCCGGCAGGAATCAGCCCCAGCATTTT
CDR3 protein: CASSLEPGRNQPQHF

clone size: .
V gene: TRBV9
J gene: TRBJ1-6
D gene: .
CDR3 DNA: TGTGCCAGCAGCGACCGGGCGGGCCATTCACCCCTCCACTTT
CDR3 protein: CASSDRAGHSPLHF

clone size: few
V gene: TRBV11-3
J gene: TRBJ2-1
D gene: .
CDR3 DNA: TGTGCCAGCAGCTCCCGGGGGAATTCCTACAATGAGCAGTTCTTC
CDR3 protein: CASSSRGNSYNEQFF

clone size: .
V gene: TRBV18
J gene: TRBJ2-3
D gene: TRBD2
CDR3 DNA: TGTGCCAGCTCACCACCGGGAGGGGCGCAAGATACGCAGTATTTT
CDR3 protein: CASSPPGGAQDTQYF

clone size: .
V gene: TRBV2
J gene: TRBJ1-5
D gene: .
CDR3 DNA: TGTGCCAGCAGTTGGCAGGGCCAAGTACGTGGTCAGCCCCAGCATTTT
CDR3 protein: CASSWQGQVRGQPQHF

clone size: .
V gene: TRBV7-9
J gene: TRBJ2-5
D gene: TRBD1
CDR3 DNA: TGTGCCAGCAGCCCGACAGGGGGCAGGCAGACCCAGTACTTC
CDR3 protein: CASSPTGGRQTQYF

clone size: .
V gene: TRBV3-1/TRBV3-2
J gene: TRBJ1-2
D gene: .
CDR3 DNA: TGTGCCAGCGGCGGACAGAGCAACTATGGCTACACCTTC
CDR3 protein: CASGGQSNYGYTF

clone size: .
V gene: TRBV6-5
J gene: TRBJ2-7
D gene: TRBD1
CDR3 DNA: TGTGCCAGCAGTCCTCCGGGACAGGACCCCGAGCAGTACTTC
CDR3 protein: CASSPPGQDPEQYF

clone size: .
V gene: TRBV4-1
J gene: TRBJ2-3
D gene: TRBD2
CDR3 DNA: TGCGCCAGCAGGCGACTAGCGGGGGGTCCCGATACGCAGTATTTT
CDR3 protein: CASRRLAGGPDTQYF

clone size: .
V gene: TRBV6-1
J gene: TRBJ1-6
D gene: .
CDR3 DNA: TGTGCCAGCAGTGAACTTTCCGTTCCGCAAACTTATTCACCCCTCCACTTT
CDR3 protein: CASSELSVPQTYSPLHF

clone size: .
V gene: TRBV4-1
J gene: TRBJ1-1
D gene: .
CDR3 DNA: TGCGCCAGCAGCCAAGATAGCGGCAGGTGGGAAGGCACTGAAGCTTTCTTT
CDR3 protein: CASSQDSGRWEGTEAFF

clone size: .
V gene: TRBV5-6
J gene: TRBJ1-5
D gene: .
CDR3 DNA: TGTGCCAGCAGCTTGGCGGGGGGCTCGGACAATCAGCCCCAGCATTTT
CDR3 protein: CASSLAGGSDNQPQHF

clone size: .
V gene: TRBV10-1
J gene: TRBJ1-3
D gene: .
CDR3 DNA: TGCGCCAGCAGTGAGTCTGGCCGCTCTGGAAACACCATATATTTT
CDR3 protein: CASSESGRSGNTIYF

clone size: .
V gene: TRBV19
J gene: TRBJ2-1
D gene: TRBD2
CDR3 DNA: TGTGCCAGTATGAGCGGGACTAGCGGGGGGGGGCCCTACAATGAGCAGTTCTTC
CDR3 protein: CASMSGTSGGGPYNEQFF

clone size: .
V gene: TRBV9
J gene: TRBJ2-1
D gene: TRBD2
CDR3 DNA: TGTGCCAGCAGCGTAGCCCTTAGCGGGAGCATCCATGAGCAGTTCTTC
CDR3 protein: CASSVALSGSIHEQFF

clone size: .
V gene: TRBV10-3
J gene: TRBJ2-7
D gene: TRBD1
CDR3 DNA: TGTGCCATCAGTGGGACAGGGGGAGGCGAGCAGTACTTC
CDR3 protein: CAISGTGGGEQYF

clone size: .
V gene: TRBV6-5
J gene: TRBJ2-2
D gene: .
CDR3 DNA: TGTGCCAGCAGTTACCGAGGAATCGCCGGGGAGCTGTTTTTT
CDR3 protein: CASSYRGIAGELFF

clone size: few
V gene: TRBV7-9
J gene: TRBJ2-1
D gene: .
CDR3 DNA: TGTGCCAGCAGCTTCGGGGGATCCTACAATGAGCAGTTCTTC
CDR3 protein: CASSFGGSYNEQFF

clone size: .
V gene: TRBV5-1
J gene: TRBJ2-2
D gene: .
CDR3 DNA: TGCGCCAGCAGCTTGCCCCGGCGGTCCGAGGGCGGGGAGCTGTTTTTT
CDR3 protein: CASSLPRRSEGGELFF

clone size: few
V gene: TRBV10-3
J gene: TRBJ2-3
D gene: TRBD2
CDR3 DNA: TGTGCCATCAGTGAGTCGGGACCTAGGACTAGCGGGAAGTACACAGATACGCAGTATTTT
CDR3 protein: CAISESGPRTSGKYTDTQYF

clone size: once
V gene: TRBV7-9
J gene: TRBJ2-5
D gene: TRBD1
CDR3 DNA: TGTGCCAGCGGGCCGGGGCAGGGGGCGCGAGAGACCCAGTACTTC
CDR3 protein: CASGPGQGARETQYF

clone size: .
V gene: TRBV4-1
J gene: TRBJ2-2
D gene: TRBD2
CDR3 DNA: TGCGCCAGCAGCCAAGCCTCCCTAGCGGGAGACACCGGGGAGCTGTTTTTT
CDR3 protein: CASSQASLAGDTGELFF

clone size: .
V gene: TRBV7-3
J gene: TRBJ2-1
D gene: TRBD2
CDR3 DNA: TGTGCCAGCAGCTCACCTCTAGCGGGGGGGCTGGGAGAGCAGTTCTTC
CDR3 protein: CASSSPLAGGLGEQFF

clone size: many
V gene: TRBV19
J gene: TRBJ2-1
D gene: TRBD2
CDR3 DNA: TGTGCCAGTAGTATAGATGGCCTAGCGGGAGGGGATGAGCAGTTCTTC
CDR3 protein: CASSIDGLAGGDEQFF

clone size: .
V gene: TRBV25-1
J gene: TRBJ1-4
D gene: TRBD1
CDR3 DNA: TGTGCCAGCAGTGAGTCGGGGAAGGGGGCCGGAGAAAAACTGTTTTTT
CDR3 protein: CASSESGKGAGEKLFF

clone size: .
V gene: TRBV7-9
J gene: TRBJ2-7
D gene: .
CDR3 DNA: TGTGCCAGCAGCCCAAACCTGAGGAGCTCCTACGAGCAGTACTTC
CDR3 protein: CASSPNLRSSYEQYF

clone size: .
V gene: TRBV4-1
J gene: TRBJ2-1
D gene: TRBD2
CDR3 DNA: TGCGCCAGCAGCCAAGAGGGGGGGGTCAATGAGCAGTTCTTC
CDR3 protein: CASSQEGGVNEQFF

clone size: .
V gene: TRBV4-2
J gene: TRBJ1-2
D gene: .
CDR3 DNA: TGTGCCAGCAGCCAAGATAGCCAGGGGCGAAGAGGCTATGGCTACACCTTC
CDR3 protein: CASSQDSQGRRGYGYTF

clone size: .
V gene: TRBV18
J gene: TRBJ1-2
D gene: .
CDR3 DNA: TGTGCCAGCTCACCGCAGGCCTATGGCTACACCTTC
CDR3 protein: CASSPQAYGYTF

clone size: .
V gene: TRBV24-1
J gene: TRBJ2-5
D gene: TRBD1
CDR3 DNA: TGTGCCACCAGTTCTACCCCCCGACAGGGTAGGACTGAGACCCAGTACTTC
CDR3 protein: CATSSTPRQGRTETQYF

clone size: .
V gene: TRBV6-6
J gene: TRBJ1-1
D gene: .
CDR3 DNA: TGTGCCAGCAGGAGGGAACCCCTGGCTGAAGCTTTCTTT
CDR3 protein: CASRREPLAEAFF

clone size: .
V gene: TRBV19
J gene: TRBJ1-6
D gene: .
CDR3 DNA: TGTGCCAGTAGGGCGGGGGCACCGGGCTCCTATAATTCACCCCTCCACTTT
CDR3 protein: CASRAGAPGSYNSPLHF

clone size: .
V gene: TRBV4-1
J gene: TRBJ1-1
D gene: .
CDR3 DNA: TGCGCCAGCAGCCAAGGAGAGTCTGAAGCTTTCTTT
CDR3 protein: CASSQGESEAFF

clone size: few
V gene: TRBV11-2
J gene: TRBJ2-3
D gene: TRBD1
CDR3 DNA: TGTGCCAGCAGCTCCTTATCAGGGGGCGGCGATACGCAGTATTTT
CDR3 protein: CASSSLSGGGDTQYF

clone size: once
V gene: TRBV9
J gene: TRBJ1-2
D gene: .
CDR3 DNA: TGTGCCAGCAGCACCGGGACACGGGGTCTCTATGGCTACACCTTC
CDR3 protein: CASSTGTRGLYGYTF

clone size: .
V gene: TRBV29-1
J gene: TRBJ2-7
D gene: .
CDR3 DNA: TGCAGCGTCGGACAGTCAAGCTCCTACGAGCAGTACTTC
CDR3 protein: CSVGQSSSYEQYF

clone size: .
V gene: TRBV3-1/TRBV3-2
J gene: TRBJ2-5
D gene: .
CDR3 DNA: TGTGCCAGCAGCCCTAGGACTAGACAAGGGGGAGAGACCCAGTACTTC
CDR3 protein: CASSPRTRQGGETQYF

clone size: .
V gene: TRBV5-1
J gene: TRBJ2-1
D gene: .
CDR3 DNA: TGCGCCAGCAGCTTGTTGGCGGGAAGCCCGGGGGATGAGCAGTTCTTC
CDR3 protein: CASSLLAGSPGDEQFF

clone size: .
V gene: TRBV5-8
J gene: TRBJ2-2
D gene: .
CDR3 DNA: TGTGCCAGCAGCCGGCGGCCCGGGGAGCTGTTTTTT
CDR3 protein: CASSRRPGELFF

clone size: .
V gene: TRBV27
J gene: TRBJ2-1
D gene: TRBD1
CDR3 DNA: TGTGCCACGACGGGACAGGGAGTCAACAATGAGCAGTTCTTC
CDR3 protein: CATTGQGVNNEQFF

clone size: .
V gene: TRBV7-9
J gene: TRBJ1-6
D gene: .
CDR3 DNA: TGTGCCAGCAGCTTTTTCCAGGGAAATTCACCCCTCCACTTT
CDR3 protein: CASSFFQGNSPLHF

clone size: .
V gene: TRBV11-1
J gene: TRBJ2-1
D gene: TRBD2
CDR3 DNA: TGTGCCAGCAGCTTTAGCGGGGGGGCTGACTACAATGAGCAGTTCTTC
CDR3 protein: CASSFSGGADYNEQFF